This entry is about one T cell receptor beta chain. Its antigen is still unknown. No base qualities exist here, and no much larger clone lies one base off it. These data come from a study of blood T cell repertoires in COVID-19 (dated by TCRdb to about 2020). As for the study more broadly: The collaborator samples originated in the United States, Italy and Spain and spanned the acute and convalescent phases of COVID-19. Samples came from the ongoing ImmuneRACE study (first 160 participants) plus 1,254 subjects from 6 global collaborators. The repertoires were released in a freely available public database meant as a resource for research on the immune response to SARS-CoV-2. Where HLA class I and class II types were available, the types were taken from metadata supplied by the sample provider, not from assay-based typing. Deeply sampled blood TCRbeta repertoires from subjects exposed to, actively infected with, or recovered from COVID-19 were included in the dataset. The prospective study material was composed of cDNA or gDNA derived from T cells, B-cell-depleted T cells, or PBMCs. Sample metadata almost always included a de-identified subject ID, COVID-19 status, age in years and sex.

Whole blood was collected in K2EDTA tubes by collaborating institutions according to the institutions' own protocols. For TCRbeta analysis, collaborator samples were shipped as frozen whole blood, as isolated PBMCs, or as DNA extracted from either sample type. The immunoSEQ Assay, a bias-controlled multiplex PCR, was used to amplify TCRbeta CDR3 regions from genomic DNA. In the source study's methods: Within the assay, amplification of reference gene primers was used to estimate how many nucleated cells each sample contained. To quantify the absolute abundance of each unique TCRbeta CDR3 rearrangement, sequence reads were collapsed and filtered. For each sample, productive Simpson clonality was calculated as the square root of Simpson's diversity index across productive rearrangements. The clones in this table, taken by TCRdb from immuneACCESS, are in-frame only. Not every clone is retained; where verified, under half of the shortfall comes from an unresolved V gene, and the cause of the rest is unknown. That table is the source of V, J and clone size, and D and trimming were worked out from the DNA. The sample table contains about 100,000 clones; only one count was recorded for approximately 86% of them. Approximately 1.6% of the sample is in the top ten clones.

Points the paper makes about the study in general: How much clinical and demographic metadata was included differed by source and by participant, and the metadata was provided uncurated.

The TCR was taken from a man older than 75 with acute or convalescent COVID-19. The sample was peripheral blood.

The DNA reads TGTGCCACGTCGGACGTCGGGGGTTCACCCCTCCACTTT. It codes for CATSDVGGSPLHF. The receptor chain draws on TRBV19 and TRBJ1-6, with TRBD1 as a weak D call on 5 bases. The germline V gene (reference sequence) yields LNHDA for CDR1 and SQIVND for CDR2. The CDR3 runs 13 amino acids, cysteine and phenylalanine included. This entry keeps only the CDR3 DNA: 39 bases, framed from base 1. The junction shows trimming of 10 bases on V and 9 bases on J, plus 16 bases between the germline ends.